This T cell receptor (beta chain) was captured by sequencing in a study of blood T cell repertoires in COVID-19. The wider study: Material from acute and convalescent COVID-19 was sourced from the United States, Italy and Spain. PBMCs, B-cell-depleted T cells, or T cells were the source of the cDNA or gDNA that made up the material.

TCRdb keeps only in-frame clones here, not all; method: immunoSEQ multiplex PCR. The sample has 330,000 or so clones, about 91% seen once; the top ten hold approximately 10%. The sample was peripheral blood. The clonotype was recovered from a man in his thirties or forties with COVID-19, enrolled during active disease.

The CDR3 region is CASSFGTSGYSYNEQFF. For the CDR3, the DNA is TGTGCCAGCAGCTTTGGGACTAGCGGATACTCCTACAATGAGCAGTTCTTC. V usage is TRBV13 and J usage is TRBJ2-1; 11 bases match TRBD2. Germline CDR1 and CDR2: PRHDT and FYEKMQ (reference sequence). After removal of 3 bases from V and 0 bases from J, the junction contained 4 bases not matched to a gene. The CDR3 is 17 amino acids.